These 10 T cell receptor beta chains were sequenced from one sample in a study of vaccination and CD4 T cells after COVID-19 (dated 2022 in TCRdb). Antigens of these TCRs are unknown. The meaning of the sample's treatment or condition label: roughly 10-day PBMC culture with coronavirus spike peptide pools or control peptides (ViraFEST assay). To prepare the library, PCR was applied. Sequenced on an Illumina iSeq 100. At the Johns Hopkins FTIC core, DNA from the cultured CD4+ T cells underwent TCR sequencing with the Oncomine TCR Beta short-read assay. Using fastp at Q25 and MiXCR, TCRdb reprocessed the public reads and kept productive beta chains. Rows are unified per CDR3 protein, each entry keeping the most common DNA and genes. Recorded for this sample are some 13,000 distinct CDR3 sequences; under 35% of them occurred a single time. The ten largest clonotypes hold roughly 14% of the sample. Source: CD4+ T cells from blood, cultured in vitro, taken after SARS-CoV-2 vaccination. The receptor source for this set is a human donor who had recovered from COVID-19.

Only a few counts were recorded for this clonotype. The chain has TRBV6-5 and TRBJ1-5; weak D call: TRBD1 (5 bases). The germline V gene has CDR1 MNHEY and CDR2 SVGAGI. Trimming shortened V by 0 bases and J by 1 base, and 10 bases separated the two germline ends. The CDR3 consists of 16 residues. The CDR3 coding sequence is TGTGCCAGCAGTTACTCGTCAGGGCGCAGCAATCAGCCCCAGCATTTT. It encodes CASSYSSGRSNQPQHF.

The chain uses TRBV6-1 and TRBJ1-1; unclear D gene. Germline CDR1 reads MNHNS; CDR2 reads SASEGT. V lost 9 bases and J 6 bases, leaving 11 bases between the germline ends. The CDR3 contains 11 residues. DNA for the CDR3: TGTGCCAGTCGGGTGGGCCCTGAAGCTTTCTTT. The encoded protein is CASRVGPEAFF.

This clonotype was recorded once. The V and J genes are TRBV2 and TRBJ1-1; weak D call: TRBD1 (5 bases). The germline gives CDR1 SNHLY, CDR2 FYNNEI. The CDR3 is 11 amino acids. V lost 5 bases, J lost 8 bases, and 9 bases lay in between. This CDR3 is CASSRQWEAFF. The DNA of the CDR3 is TGTGCCAGCAGTCGACAGTGGGAAGCTTTCTTT.

DNA of the CDR3: TGCGCCAGCAGTTCCAGGGTGAACACTGAAGCTTTCTTT. Protein sequence: CASSSRVNTEAFF. The chain links TRBV5-1 to TRBJ1-1; perhaps TRBD1 as D (5 bases). Germline loops: CDR1 SGHRS, CDR2 YFSETQ. V was trimmed by 5 bases and J by 0 bases, leaving 8 bases between them. This CDR3 contains 13 residues.

This clonotype showed up just a few times. The chain carries TRBV12-3 or TRBV12-4 and TRBJ2-3; D is ambiguous. The CDR3 totals 12 residues. Trimming shortened V by 3 bases and J by 10 bases, and 11 bases separated the two germline ends. CDR3 loop: CASSFAGSAQYF. In nucleotides, the CDR3 is TGTGCCAGCAGTTTCGCTGGCTCAGCGCAGTATTTT.

This clonotype was seen more than once but under ten times. The chain has TRBV6-5 and TRBJ1-1; 8 bases are shared with TRBD1. The CDR3 totals 16 residues. The V gene's germline CDR1 is MNHEY and CDR2 SVGAGI. With V trimmed by 0 bases and J by 3 bases, 6 bases remained unmatched. The CDR3 DNA sequence: TGTGCCAGCAGTTACTCGACAGGGGTGTTGCACACTGAAGCTTTCTTT. Amino acids: CASSYSTGVLHTEAFF.

The gene calls are TRBV2 and TRBJ2-7; D possibly corresponds to TRBD2 (5 bases). Germline V lookup: CDR1 SNHLY, CDR2 FYNNEI. The CDR3 extends over 12 amino acids. Trimming cost V 1 base and J 5 bases, with 6 bases left between them. CDR3 sequence (DNA): TGTGCCAGCAGTGAAGGGGGAGACGAGCAGTACTTC. It is translated as CASSEGGDEQYF.

Only a few counts were recorded for this clonotype. This chain joins TRBV27 and TRBJ1-1, with 10 positions matching TRBD1. The trim removed 0 bases at V and 6 bases at J, leaving 13 bases unmatched. This CDR3 comprises 18 residues. Germline loops: CDR1 MNHEY, CDR2 SMNVEV (reference sequence). The CDR3 bases are TGTGCCAGCAGTTTATCAGCCGGGACAGGGGACATATACGCTGAAGCTTTCTTT. Protein sequence: CASSLSAGTGDIYAEAFF.

This sequence joins TRBV19 and TRBJ1-5, with D possibly being TRBD1 (5 bases). V lost 7 bases and J lost 5, with 21 bases in between. The CDR3 runs to 16 residues. The germline CDR1 and CDR2 sequences are LNHDA and SQIVND (reference sequence). Here the CDR3 reads CASKTAQKGAYQPQHF. In DNA, the CDR3 is TGTGCCAGTAAGACTGCCCAAAAAGGGGCTTATCAGCCCCAGCATTTT.

The J gene is TRBJ2-7, the V gene TRBV7-9; D remains unclear. In germline, CDR1 is SEHNR, CDR2 FQNEAQ (reference sequence). V gave up 2 bases and J gave up 3 bases, with 5 bases separating them. This CDR3 comprises 12 residues. As DNA, the CDR3 is TGTGCCAGCAGCTTAATCGACTACGAGCAGTACTTC. It encodes CASSLIDYEQYF. Full variable domain (remainder filled in from reference TRBV7-9 and TRBJ2-7): DTGVSQNPRHKITKRGQNVTFRCDPISEHNRLYWYRQTLGQGPEFLTYFQNEAQLEKSRLLSDRFSAERPKGSFSTLEIQRTEQGDSAMYLCASSLIDYEQYFGPGTRLTVT.